This entry lists 7 T cell receptor beta chains sequenced from one sample in a study of T-cell memory formation after mild COVID-19. MiXCR was run by TCRdb on the 5' RACE reads, yielding one entry per CDR3 protein. Altogether roughly 340,000 distinct CDR3 sequences are present, roughly 19% being singletons, with the ten largest covering roughly a fifth. Sample: PBMCs or a T cell subset sorted from them (not recorded which). These receptor sequences come from a man younger than 30 who had mild COVID-19 (a few samples of this study predate the infection). Cell type and time point are not known.

V is TRBV25-1 and J is TRBJ2-7; TRBD2 matches at 8 bases. The CDR3 extends over 14 amino acids. Trimming at V came to 4 bases and at J to 5 bases, leaving 7 bases not matched to a gene. The germline CDR1 and CDR2 sequences are MGHDK and SYGVNS. The CDR3 spells CASSGAGGGDEQYF. CDR3 bases: TGTGCCAGCAGTGGCGCGGGAGGCGGAGACGAGCAGTACTTC.

In its sample, this clonotype was seen a few times. The chain couples TRBV4-1 to TRBJ2-5; 7 positions agree with TRBD1. This CDR3 spans 14 amino acids. Germline CDR1 is MGHRA and CDR2 is YSYEKL. J lost 5 bases, V lost 2 bases, and 5 bases had no gene match. CDR3 nucleotides: TGCGCCAGCAGCCAATACACAGGGGCCGAGACCCAGTACTTC. Translation: CASSQYTGAETQYF.

The V call is TRBV6-4, the J call TRBJ1-4, with TRBD1 matching over 7 bases. The CDR3 consists of 15 residues. Germline V CDR1 and CDR2: MRHNA, SNTAGT. With V trimmed by 4 bases and J by 8 bases, 10 bases remained unmatched. Here the CDR3 DNA reads TGTGCCAGCAGTGCTAAGTCCGGGACAGCCGAAAAACTGTTTTTT. This gives the protein CASSAKSGTAEKLFF.

V and J are TRBV7-2 and TRBJ1-1; TRBD1 matches 7 bases. Germline CDR1 is SGHTA and CDR2 is FQGNSA. V was clipped by 7 bases and J by 0 bases; unmatched bases: 2. The CDR3 consists of 13 residues. In DNA form, the CDR3 reads TGTGCCAGCAAGGGACAGATGAACACTGAAGCTTTCTTT. This translates into CASKGQMNTEAFF.

This clonotype was recorded once. The genes are TRBV7-3 and TRBJ2-3; tentative D call: TRBD2 (6 bases). The CDR3 sequence is 14 residues long. Trimming removed 4 bases from V and 8 bases from J, with 16 bases in between. Per the germline V gene, CDR1 is SGHTA and CDR2 is FQGTGA. Here the CDR3 DNA reads TGTGCCAGCAGCTGTGGGGGGAGTCAGGGTACGCAGTATTTT. Its protein product is CASSCGGSQGTQYF.

The rearrangement links TRBV7-7 to TRBJ2-2, with 10 bases identical to TRBD1. Germline assignment: CDR1 SSHAT and CDR2 FNYEAQ (reference sequence). V gave up 5 bases and J gave up 7 bases; unmatched junction bases: 10. The CDR3 spans 16 residues. The CDR3 loop is CASSPRPGQGGGELFF. The CDR3 DNA reads as TGTGCCAGCAGCCCGCGTCCCGGACAGGGGGGCGGGGAGCTGTTTTTT.

A few counts support this clonotype. The CDR3 coding sequence is TGTGCCACCAGTGACCGAACAGGGGGCGGTCAGCCCCAGCATTTT. Translation gives CATSDRTGGGQPQHF. The rearrangement links TRBV24-1 to TRBJ1-5, with 9 bases fitting TRBD1. With 4 bases clipped from V and 6 bases from J, the junction kept 6 bases outside the gene matches. Germline assignment: CDR1 KGHDR and CDR2 SFDVKD. This CDR3 is built from 15 residues.